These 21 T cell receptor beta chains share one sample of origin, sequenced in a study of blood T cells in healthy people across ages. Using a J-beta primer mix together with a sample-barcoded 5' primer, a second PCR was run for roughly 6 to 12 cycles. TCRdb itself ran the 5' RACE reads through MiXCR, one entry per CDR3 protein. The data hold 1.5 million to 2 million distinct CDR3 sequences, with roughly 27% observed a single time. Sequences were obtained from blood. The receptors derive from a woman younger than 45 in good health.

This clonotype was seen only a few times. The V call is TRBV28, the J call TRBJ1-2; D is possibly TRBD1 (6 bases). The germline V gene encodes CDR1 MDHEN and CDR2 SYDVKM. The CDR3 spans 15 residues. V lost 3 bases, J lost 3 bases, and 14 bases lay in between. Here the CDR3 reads CASSLQGPGDYGYTF. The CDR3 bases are TGTGCCAGCAGTTTGCAGGGGCCCGGCGACTATGGCTACACCTTC.

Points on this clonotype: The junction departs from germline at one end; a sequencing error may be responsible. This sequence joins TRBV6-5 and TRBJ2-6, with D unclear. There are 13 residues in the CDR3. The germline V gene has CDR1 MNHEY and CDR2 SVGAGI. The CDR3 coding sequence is TGTGCCTGCAGCGTCGATGGGGCCAACGTCCTGACTTTC. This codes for CACSVDGANVLTF.

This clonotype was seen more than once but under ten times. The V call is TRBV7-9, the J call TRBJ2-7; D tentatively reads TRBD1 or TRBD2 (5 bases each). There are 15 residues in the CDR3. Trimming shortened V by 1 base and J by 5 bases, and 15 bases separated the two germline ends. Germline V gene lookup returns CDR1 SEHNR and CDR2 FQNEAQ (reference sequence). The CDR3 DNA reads TGTGCCAGCAGCTTAGTATCCGGGGCGAGAAACGAGCAGTACTTC. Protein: CASSLVSGARNEQYF.

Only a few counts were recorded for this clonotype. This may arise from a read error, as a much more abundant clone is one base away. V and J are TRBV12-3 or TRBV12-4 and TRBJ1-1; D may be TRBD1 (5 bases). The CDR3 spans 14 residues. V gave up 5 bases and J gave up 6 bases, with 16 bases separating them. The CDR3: CASSPRSGGAEAFF. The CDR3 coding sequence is TGTGCCAGCAGTCCCCGCTCTGGGGGGGCTGAAGCTTTCTTT.

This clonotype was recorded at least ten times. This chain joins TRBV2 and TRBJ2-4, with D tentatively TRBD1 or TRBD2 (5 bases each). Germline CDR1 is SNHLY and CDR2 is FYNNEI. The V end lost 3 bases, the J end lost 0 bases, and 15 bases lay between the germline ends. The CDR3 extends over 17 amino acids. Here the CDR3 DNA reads TGTGCCAGCAGTGACAGGGACGACACGATAGCCAAAAACATTCAGTACTTC. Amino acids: CASSDRDDTIAKNIQYF.

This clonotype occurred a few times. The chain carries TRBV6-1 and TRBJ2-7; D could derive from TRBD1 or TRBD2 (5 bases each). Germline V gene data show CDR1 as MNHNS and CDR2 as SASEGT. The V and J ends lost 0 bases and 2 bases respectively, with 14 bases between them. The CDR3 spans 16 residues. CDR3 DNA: TGTGCCAGCAGTGAAGCGCACGTCGGGGACCCCTACGAGCAGTACTTC. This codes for CASSEAHVGDPYEQYF.

DNA of the CDR3: TGCAGCGCCGCCGGGCTAGCGGGGCGGGAGACCCAGTACTTC. Translation: CSAAGLAGRETQYF. J is TRBJ2-5 and V is TRBV29-1; 9 bases match TRBD2. The CDR3 totals 14 residues. Germline V CDR1 and CDR2: SQVTM, ANQGSEA. Germline trimming cut 7 bases from V and 5 bases from J; bases unmatched to any gene: 11.

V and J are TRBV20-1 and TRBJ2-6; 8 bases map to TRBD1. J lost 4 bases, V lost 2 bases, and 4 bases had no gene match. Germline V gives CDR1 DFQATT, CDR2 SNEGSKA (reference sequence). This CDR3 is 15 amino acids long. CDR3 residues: CSARRQGTGANVLTF. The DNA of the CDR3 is TGCAGTGCTAGACGACAGGGGACCGGGGCCAACGTCCTGACTTTC.

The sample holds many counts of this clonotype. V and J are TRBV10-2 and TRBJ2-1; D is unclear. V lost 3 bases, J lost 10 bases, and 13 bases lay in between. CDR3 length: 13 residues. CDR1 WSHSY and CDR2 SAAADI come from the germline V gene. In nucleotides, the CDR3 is TGCGCCAGCAGTGAAGGCCCTCCTCGGGAGCAGTTCTTC. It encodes CASSEGPPREQFF.

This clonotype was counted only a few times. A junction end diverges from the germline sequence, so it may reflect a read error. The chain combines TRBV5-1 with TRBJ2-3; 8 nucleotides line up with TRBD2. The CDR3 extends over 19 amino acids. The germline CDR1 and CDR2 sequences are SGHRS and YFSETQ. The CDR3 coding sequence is TGCGCCAGCAGCCCCGGTGGAGGTAGCGGGACTTTCAGCACAGGTACGCAGTATTTT. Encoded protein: CASSPGGGSGTFSTGTQYF. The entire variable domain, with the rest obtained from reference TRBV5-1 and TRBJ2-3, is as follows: KAGVTQTPRYLIKTRGQQVTLSCSPISGHRSVSWYQQTPGQGLQFLFEYFSETQRNKGNFPGRFSGRQFSNSRSEMNVSTLELGDSALYLCASSPGGGSGTFSTGTQYFGPGTRLTVL.

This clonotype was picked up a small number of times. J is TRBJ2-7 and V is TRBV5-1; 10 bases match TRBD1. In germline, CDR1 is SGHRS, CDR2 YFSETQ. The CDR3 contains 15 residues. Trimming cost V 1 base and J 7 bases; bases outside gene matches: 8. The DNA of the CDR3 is TGCGCCAGCAGCTTGTTGACAGGGGGCGCTGGGGAGCAGTACTTC. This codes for CASSLLTGGAGEQYF.

The CDR3 coding sequence is TGTGCCAGCAGCTCCGACCGGGCGACGGGAGCTTTCTTT. Encoded protein: CASSSDRATGAFF. The V call is TRBV11-2, the J call TRBJ1-1, with D unclear. Germline V gene lookup returns CDR1 SGHAT and CDR2 FQNNGV. The CDR3 has 13 residues. The V end was cut by 4 bases, the J end by 10 bases, with 16 bases between.

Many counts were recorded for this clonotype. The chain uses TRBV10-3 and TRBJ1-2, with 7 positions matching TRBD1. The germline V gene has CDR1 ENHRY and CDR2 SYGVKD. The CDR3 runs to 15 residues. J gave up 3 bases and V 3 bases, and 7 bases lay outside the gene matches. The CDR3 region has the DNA TGTGCCATCAGTGATCCGGACAGGACGGACTATGGCTACACCTTC. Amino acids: CAISDPDRTDYGYTF.

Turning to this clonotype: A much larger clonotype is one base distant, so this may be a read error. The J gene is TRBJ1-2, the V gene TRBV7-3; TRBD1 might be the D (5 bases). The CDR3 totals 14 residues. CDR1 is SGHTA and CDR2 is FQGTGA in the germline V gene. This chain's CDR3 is CVSTLGAGNYGYTF. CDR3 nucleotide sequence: TGTGTCAGCACCCTAGGGGCAGGGAACTATGGCTACACCTTC.

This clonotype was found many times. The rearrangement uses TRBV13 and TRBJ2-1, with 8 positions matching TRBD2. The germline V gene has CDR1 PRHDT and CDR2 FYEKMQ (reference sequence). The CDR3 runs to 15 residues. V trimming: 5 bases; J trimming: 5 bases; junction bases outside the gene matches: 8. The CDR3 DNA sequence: TGTGCCAGCAGCCCAAGAGCGGGAGCCAACAATGAGCAGTTCTTC. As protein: CASSPRAGANNEQFF.

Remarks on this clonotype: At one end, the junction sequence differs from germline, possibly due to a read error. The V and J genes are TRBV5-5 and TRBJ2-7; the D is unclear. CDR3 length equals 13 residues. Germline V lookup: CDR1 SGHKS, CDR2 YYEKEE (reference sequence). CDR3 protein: CTSSFVGYYEQYF. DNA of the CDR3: TGTACCAGCAGCTTTGTTGGATACTACGAGCAGTACTTC.

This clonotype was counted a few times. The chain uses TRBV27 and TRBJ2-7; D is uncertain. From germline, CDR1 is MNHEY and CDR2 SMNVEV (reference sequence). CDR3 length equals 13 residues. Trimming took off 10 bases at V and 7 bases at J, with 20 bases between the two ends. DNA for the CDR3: TGTGCCATCAGACTGGGCAGGCATGGGGAGCAGTACTTC. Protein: CAIRLGRHGEQYF.

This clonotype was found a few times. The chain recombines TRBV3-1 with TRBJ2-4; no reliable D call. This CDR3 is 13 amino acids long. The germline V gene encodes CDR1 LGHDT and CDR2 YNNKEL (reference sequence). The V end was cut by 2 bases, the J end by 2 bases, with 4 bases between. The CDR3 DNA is TGTGCCAGCAGCCAAACCCCCAAAAACATTCAGTACTTC. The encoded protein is CASSQTPKNIQYF.

The CDR3 coding sequence is TGTGCCAGCAGCCAAGATGACAGAGAGCAGTTCTTC. It translates to CASSQDDREQFF. J is TRBJ2-1 and V is TRBV3-1; D perhaps matches TRBD1 (5 bases). Trimming took 0 bases from V and 10 from J, leaving 7 bases between them. CDR1 and CDR2 (germline): LGHDT, YNNKEL (reference sequence). CDR3 length equals 12 residues.

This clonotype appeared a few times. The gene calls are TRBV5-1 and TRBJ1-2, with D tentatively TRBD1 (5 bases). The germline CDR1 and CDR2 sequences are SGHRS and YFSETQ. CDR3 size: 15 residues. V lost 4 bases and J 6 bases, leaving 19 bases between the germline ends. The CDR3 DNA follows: TGCGCCAGCAGCCCTACTGATCAGGGAGGAAATGGCTACACCTTC. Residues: CASSPTDQGGNGYTF.

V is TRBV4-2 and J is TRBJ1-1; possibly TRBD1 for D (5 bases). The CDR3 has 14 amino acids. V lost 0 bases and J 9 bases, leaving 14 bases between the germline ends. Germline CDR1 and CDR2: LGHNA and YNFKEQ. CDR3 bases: TGTGCCAGCAGCCAAGATCAAGGGGATTTGAAAGCTTTCTTT. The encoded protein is CASSQDQGDLKAFF.